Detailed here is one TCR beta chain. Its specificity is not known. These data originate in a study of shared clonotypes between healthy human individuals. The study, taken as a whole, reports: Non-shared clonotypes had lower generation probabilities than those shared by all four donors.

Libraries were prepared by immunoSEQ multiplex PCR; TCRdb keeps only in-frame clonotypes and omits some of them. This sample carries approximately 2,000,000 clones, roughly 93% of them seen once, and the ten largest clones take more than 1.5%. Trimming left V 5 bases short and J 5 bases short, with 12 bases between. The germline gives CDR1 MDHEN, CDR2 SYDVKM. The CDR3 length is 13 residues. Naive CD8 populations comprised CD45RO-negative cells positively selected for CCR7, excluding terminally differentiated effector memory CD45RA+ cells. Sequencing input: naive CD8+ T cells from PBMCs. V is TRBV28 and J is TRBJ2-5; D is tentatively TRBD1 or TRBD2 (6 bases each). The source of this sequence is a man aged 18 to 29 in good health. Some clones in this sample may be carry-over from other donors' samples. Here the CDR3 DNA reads TGTGCCAGCAGTCCCCAGGGGAGGGAGACCCAGTACTTC. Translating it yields CASSPQGRETQYF. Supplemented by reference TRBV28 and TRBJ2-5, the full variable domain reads DVKVTQSSRYLVKRTGEKVFLECVQDMDHENMFWYRQDPGLGLRLIYFSYDVKMKEKGDIPEGYSVSREKKERFSLILESASTNQTSMYLCASSPQGRETQYFGPGTRLLVL.